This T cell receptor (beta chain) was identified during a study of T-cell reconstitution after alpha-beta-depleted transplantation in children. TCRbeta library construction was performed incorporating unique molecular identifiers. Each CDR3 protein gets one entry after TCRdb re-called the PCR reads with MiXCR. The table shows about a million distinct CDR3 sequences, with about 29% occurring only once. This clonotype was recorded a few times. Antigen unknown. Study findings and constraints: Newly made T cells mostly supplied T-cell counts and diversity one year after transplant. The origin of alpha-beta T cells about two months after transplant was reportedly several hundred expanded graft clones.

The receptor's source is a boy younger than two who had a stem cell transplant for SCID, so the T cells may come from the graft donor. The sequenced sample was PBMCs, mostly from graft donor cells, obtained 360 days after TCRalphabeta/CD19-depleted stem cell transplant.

The CDR3 region is CSARDPGHWLRDTDTQYF. In nucleotides, the CDR3 is TGCAGTGCTAGAGATCCGGGCCATTGGCTTAGGGACACAGATACGCAGTATTTT. V gene TRBV20-1 combines with J gene TRBJ2-3; no clear D gene. Trimming cost V 0 bases and J 2 bases, with 21 bases left between them. The length of the CDR3 is 18 residues. Germline V gives CDR1 DFQATT, CDR2 SNEGSKA (reference sequence).